Following are 18 T cell receptor beta chains from one sample sequenced in a study of T cells in localized non-small cell lung cancer. TCRdb keeps only in-frame clones here, not all; method: immunoSEQ multiplex PCR. Counted here are around 30,000 clones, about 82% occurring once; the ten biggest clones make up 15% to 20%. The sample here was peripheral blood, taken before any cancer treatment. The receptors come from a male donor aged 60 or older with stage III squamous cell lung carcinoma.

The genes are TRBV6-4 and TRBJ2-2; D is perhaps TRBD1 (5 bases). Trimming took 1 base from V and 7 from J, leaving 7 bases between them. In germline, CDR1 is MRHNA, CDR2 SNTAGT. CDR3 length equals 13 residues. The CDR3 coding sequence is TGTGCCAGCAGTGACTTAGACAGCGGGGAGCTGTTTTTT. Its protein product is CASSDLDSGELFF.

The chain carries TRBV20-1 and TRBJ2-3; 8 nucleotides agree with TRBD1. Germline lookup yields CDR1 DFQATT and CDR2 SNEGSKA (reference sequence). V dropped 6 bases and J dropped 6; count of bases not matched to a gene: 2. CDR3 size: 11 residues. The CDR3 region has the DNA TGCAGTGCGACAGGGGTGGATACGCAGTATTTT. Amino acid sequence: CSATGVDTQYF.

The chain carries TRBV30 and TRBJ1-6; D uncertain. Germline V gene sequence: CDR1 GTSNPN, CDR2 SVGIG (reference sequence). This CDR3 has 15 amino acids. Trimming took 1 base from V and 5 from J, leaving 12 bases between them. CDR3 nucleotides: TGTGCCTGGAGTGCCCTGGACTGGAATAATTCACCCCTCCACTTT. The encoded protein is CAWSALDWNNSPLHF.

V is TRBV30 and J is TRBJ2-7; D may be TRBD2 (6 bases). Per germline, CDR1 GTSNPN and CDR2 SVGIG (reference sequence). This CDR3 has 14 amino acids. V shed 2 bases and J shed 2 bases, with 13 bases lying between them. Here the CDR3 reads CAWSMGGVAYEQYF. The CDR3 DNA follows: TGTGCCTGGAGTATGGGAGGTGTCGCCTACGAGCAGTACTTC.

This chain connects TRBV7-3 to TRBJ1-1; 8 bases agree with TRBD1. V gave up 5 bases and J gave up 6 bases; unmatched junction bases: 8. Germline CDR1 SGHTA, CDR2 FQGTGA. The CDR3 has 14 amino acids. The CDR3 loop is CASSRMDRAPEAFF. Here the CDR3 DNA reads TGTGCCAGCAGCCGTATGGACAGGGCCCCTGAAGCTTTCTTT. The whole variable domain, remainder taken from reference TRBV7-3 and TRBJ1-1, is GAGVSQTPSNKVTEKGKYVELRCDPISGHTALYWYRQSLGQGPEFLIYFQGTGAADDSGLPNDRFFAVRPEGSVSTLKIQRTERGDSAVYLCASSRMDRAPEAFFGQGTRLTVV.

The rearrangement uses TRBV14 and TRBJ1-4; unclear D gene. The CDR3 is 15 amino acids. V lost 1 base and J lost 10, with 16 bases in between. The germline V gene encodes CDR1 SGHDN and CDR2 FVKESK. The CDR3 bases are TGTGCCAGCAGCCAAGTAAACGGGTTGGTCGGAAAACTGTTTTTT. It encodes CASSQVNGLVGKLFF.

As DNA, the CDR3 is TGTGCCAGCAGGCTCTTTCTAGCTACACAATTCACTGAAGCTTTCTTT. Translated: CASRLFLATQFTEAFF. This chain links TRBV21-1 with TRBJ1-1. TRBV21-1 is labeled a pseudogene. The CDR3 extends over 16 amino acids.

V and J are TRBV6-5 and TRBJ2-7; the match to TRBD1 covers 7 bases. The CDR3 runs to 14 residues. J lost 3 bases, V lost 6 bases, and 8 bases had no gene match. Germline V gene sequence: CDR1 MNHEY, CDR2 SVGAGI. The CDR3 DNA sequence: TGTGCCAGCAGCCCAGACAGGGATCACTACGAGCAGTACTTC. Translating it yields CASSPDRDHYEQYF.

This chain joins TRBV5-4 and TRBJ2-3; D uncertain. The CDR3 contains 12 residues. Germline V CDR1 and CDR2: SGHNT, YYREEE (reference sequence). The V end lost 4 bases, the J end lost 1 base, and 4 bases lay between the germline ends. The CDR3 loop reads CASSTGTDTQYF. Written as DNA, the CDR3 is TGTGCCAGCAGCACCGGCACAGATACGCAGTATTTT.

V is TRBV7-9 and J is TRBJ1-1; D is ambiguous. V was clipped by 2 bases and J by 7 bases, with 8 bases between them. The length of the CDR3 is 12 residues. Germline V gives CDR1 SEHNR, CDR2 FQNEAQ (reference sequence). CDR3 loop: CASSLMEGEAFF. The CDR3 DNA reads TGTGCCAGCAGCTTAATGGAGGGTGAAGCTTTCTTT.

The J gene is TRBJ2-6, the V gene TRBV28; 7 bases are a match to TRBD1. After removal of 8 bases from V and 2 bases from J, the junction contained 9 bases not matched to a gene. Per germline, CDR1 MDHEN and CDR2 SYDVKM. CDR3 length: 16 residues. The CDR3 bases are TGTGCCAGCGGGGGACAGTACTCTACTGGGGCCAACGTCCTGACTTTC. Amino acids: CASGGQYSTGANVLTF.

The chain has TRBV6-1 and TRBJ2-7; D unclear. Trimming removed 1 base from V and 1 base from J, with 11 bases in between. The CDR3 sequence is 15 residues long. In germline, CDR1 is MNHNS, CDR2 SASEGT. The CDR3 protein is CASSEGWSLSYEQYF. In nucleotides, the CDR3 is TGTGCCAGCAGTGAAGGGTGGTCGTTATCCTACGAGCAGTACTTC.

This chain joins TRBV19 and TRBJ1-5; TRBD1 matches 7 bases. V shed 4 bases and J 6 bases; nucleotides not matched to a gene: 3. The length of the CDR3 is 13 residues. The germline CDR1 and CDR2 sequences are LNHDA and SQIVND (reference sequence). The CDR3 protein is CASSTTGTQPQHF. CDR3 in DNA: TGTGCCAGTAGTACGACAGGGACTCAGCCCCAGCATTTT.

The chain combines TRBV7-2 with TRBJ1-4, with a possible D match to TRBD1 (5 bases). The germline V and J ends were trimmed by 5 bases and 11 bases, with 18 bases remaining between them. The germline gives CDR1 SGHTA, CDR2 FQGNSA. The CDR3 extends over 14 amino acids. The CDR3 loop reads CASSAWGDGGKLFF. In DNA form, the CDR3 reads TGTGCCAGCAGCGCATGGGGGGACGGGGGGAAACTGTTTTTT.

The chain recombines TRBV18 with TRBJ1-2; D is undetermined. The CDR3 runs to 12 residues. The germline CDR1 and CDR2 sequences are KGHSH and LQKENI. Deletions cut 6 bases from V and 4 bases from J, with 9 bases between. The CDR3 protein is CASSNPIYGYTF. DNA for the CDR3: TGTGCCAGCTCGAACCCGATCTATGGCTACACCTTC.

V usage is TRBV6-1 and J usage is TRBJ1-5, with D possibly being TRBD1 (5 bases). Trimming left V 0 bases short and J 2 bases short, with 8 bases between. There are 15 residues in the CDR3. Germline V lookup: CDR1 MNHNS, CDR2 SASEGT. CDR3 DNA: TGTGCCAGCAGTGAAGCGGGGGGTGGCAATCAGCCCCAGCATTTT. As protein: CASSEAGGGNQPQHF.

This clone has only a few counts. V and J are TRBV19 and TRBJ2-2, with 10 bases lining up with TRBD2. V was clipped by 6 bases and J by 5 bases; unmatched bases: 3. The V gene's germline CDR1 is LNHDA and CDR2 SQIVND (reference sequence). This CDR3 contains 14 residues. Here the CDR3 reads CASSLAGGTGELFF. The CDR3 DNA sequence: TGTGCCAGTAGCTTAGCGGGAGGAACCGGGGAGCTGTTTTTT.

The genes are TRBV19 and TRBJ2-1; 11 bases fit TRBD2. Germline CDR1 LNHDA, CDR2 SQIVND (reference sequence). The CDR3 contains 17 residues. Trimming took 5 bases from V and 4 from J; bases not matched to a gene: 10. CDR3 in amino acids: CASSLSGTSGIYNEQFF. CDR3 DNA: TGTGCCAGTAGTTTATCCGGGACTAGCGGTATTTACAATGAGCAGTTCTTC.